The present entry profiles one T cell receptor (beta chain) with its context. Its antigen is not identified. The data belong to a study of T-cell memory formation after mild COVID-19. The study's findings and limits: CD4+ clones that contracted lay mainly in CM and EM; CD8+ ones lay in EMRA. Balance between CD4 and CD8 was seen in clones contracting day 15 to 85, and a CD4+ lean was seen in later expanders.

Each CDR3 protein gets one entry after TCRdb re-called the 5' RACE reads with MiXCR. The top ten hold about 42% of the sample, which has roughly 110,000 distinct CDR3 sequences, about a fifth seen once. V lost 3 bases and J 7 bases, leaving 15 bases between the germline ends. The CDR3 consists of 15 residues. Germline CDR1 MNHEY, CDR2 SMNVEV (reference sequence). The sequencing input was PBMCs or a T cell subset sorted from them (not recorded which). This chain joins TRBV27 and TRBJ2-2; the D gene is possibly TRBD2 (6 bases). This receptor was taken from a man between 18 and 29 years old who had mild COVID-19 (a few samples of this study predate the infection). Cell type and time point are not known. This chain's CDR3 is CASSFTGGRSGELFF. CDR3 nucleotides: TGTGCCAGCAGTTTCACCGGGGGACGTAGCGGGGAGCTGTTTTTT.